This TCR beta chain was retrieved from a study of T cell responses to AZD1222 COVID-19 vaccine. V was shortened by 5 bases and J by 0 bases, with 10 bases between the two germline ends. The CDR3 consists of 15 residues. Germline V gives CDR1 SGHTA, CDR2 FQGNSA. Sequencing used immunoSEQ multiplex PCR; TCRdb keeps in-frame clones, though not all of them. The data contain around 60,000 clones, 85% to 90% of them seen just once; the ten biggest clones take up just under 5%. The specimen comprised peripheral blood, sampled on day 0 of AZD1222 vaccination. The receptor's source is an adult in good health. The chain is built from TRBV7-2 and TRBJ1-4; D remains ambiguous. This chain's CDR3 is CASSLQVATNEKLFF. Here the CDR3 DNA reads TGTGCCAGCAGCCTCCAGGTTGCAACTAATGAAAAACTGTTTTTT. The whole variable domain, filled in from reference TRBV7-2 and TRBJ1-4, reads GAGVSQSPSNKVTEKGKDVELRCDPISGHTALYWYRQSLGQGLEFLIYFQGNSAPDKSGLPSDRFSAERTGGSVSTLTIQRTQQEDSAVYLCASSLQVATNEKLFFGSGTQLSVL.